A single sample is the source of the 18 T cell receptor beta chains below, sequenced in a study of control samples from healthy donors and cancer patients. The table came from immunoSEQ multiplex PCR; TCRdb's copy has only in-frame clones and leaves some out. This sample contains about 200,000 clones. Sequenced material: blood. The receptor set was obtained from a woman in her thirties in good health.

The rearrangement joins TRBV19 to TRBJ1-1; possible D gene TRBD1, 6 bases. V was trimmed by 6 bases and J by 1 base, leaving 18 bases between them. Germline V gene data show CDR1 as LNHDA and CDR2 as SQIVND (reference sequence). The CDR3 spans 16 residues. CDR3 in amino acids: CASSNPTGPTNTEAFF. The CDR3 coding sequence is TGTGCCAGTAGCAACCCTACAGGGCCCACGAACACTGAAGCTTTCTTT. Looking up the rest from reference TRBV19 and TRBJ1-1 gives the full variable domain: DGGITQSPKYLFRKEGQNVTLSCEQNLNHDAMYWYRQDPGQGLRLIYYSQIVNDFQKGDIAEGYSVSREKKESFPLTVTSAQKNPTAFYLCASSNPTGPTNTEAFFGQGTRLTVV.

The chain combines TRBV7-9 with TRBJ1-3, with 10 bases matching TRBD1. Germline-derived CDR1 and CDR2 are SEHNR and FQNEAQ (reference sequence). The CDR3 covers 15 residues. The V segment lost 5 bases and the J segment 6 bases; nucleotides outside the gene matches: 7. The CDR3 sequence: CASSIRTGGANTIYF. The CDR3 DNA reads TGTGCCAGCAGCATCCGGACAGGGGGAGCAAACACCATATATTTT. The complete variable domain, with remaining parts taken from reference TRBV7-9 and TRBJ1-3, reads DTGVSQNPRHKITKRGQNVTFRCDPISEHNRLYWYRQTLGQGPEFLTYFQNEAQLEKSRLLSDRFSAERPKGSFSTLEIQRTEQGDSAMYLCASSIRTGGANTIYFGEGSWLTVV.

The chain carries TRBV5-4 and TRBJ2-7, with D unresolved. The CDR3 is 13 residues long. The germline V and J ends were trimmed by 2 bases and 2 bases, with 8 bases remaining between them. Germline-derived CDR1 and CDR2 are SGHNT and YYREEE (reference sequence). CDR3 coding DNA: TGTGCCAGCAGCTTAAACTCGGCCTACGAGCAGTACTTC. Its translation is CASSLNSAYEQYF.

The CDR3 nucleotides are TGTGCCAGCAGCGCCAGCCTAGGAGGGGGGAGGACTGAAGCTTTCTTT. Amino acids: CASSASLGGGRTEAFF. The rearrangement joins TRBV7-9 to TRBJ1-1; D may be TRBD1 (6 bases). Germline CDR1 SEHNR, CDR2 FQNEAQ (reference sequence). Trimming took 5 bases from V and 5 from J, leaving 21 bases between them. This CDR3 region has 16 residues.

The rearrangement joins TRBV7-2 to TRBJ2-2; the match to TRBD2 covers 9 bases. The CDR3 runs to 19 residues. The ends lost 5 bases at V and 2 bases at J; junction bases unmatched: 15. CDR1 SGHTA and CDR2 FQGNSA come from the germline V gene. The CDR3 nucleotides are TGTGCCAGCAGCGTAATGAGGTCGACTAGCGGCTTTAACACCGGGGAGCTGTTTTTT. Translating it yields CASSVMRSTSGFNTGELFF.

The J gene is TRBJ2-7, the V gene TRBV28; TRBD1 aligns across 9 bases. There are 14 residues in the CDR3. V was clipped by 6 bases and J by 4 bases; unmatched bases: 7. CDR1 and CDR2 from the germline V gene are MDHEN and SYDVKM. CDR3 protein: CASSVGTGIYEQYF. In DNA form, the CDR3 reads TGTGCCAGCAGCGTCGGGACAGGGATATACGAGCAGTACTTC.

The chain uses TRBV6-5 and TRBJ1-2; TRBD1 is a possible D gene (5 bases). The V gene's germline CDR1 is MNHEY and CDR2 SVGAGI. V lost 2 bases to trimming and J lost 13 bases, with 20 bases between them. The CDR3 is made up of 14 amino acids. The CDR3 loop reads CASSYPNLPGACTF. CDR3 DNA: TGTGCCAGCAGTTACCCTAACCTCCCCGGGGCCTGCACCTTC.

This chain links TRBV10-1 with TRBJ1-6; D uncertain. Germline V CDR1 and CDR2: WNHNN, SYGVQD (reference sequence). The CDR3 extends over 12 amino acids. Trimming stripped 3 bases from V and 7 bases from J, with 4 bases between. CDR3 nucleotides: TGCGCCAGCAGTGACAACAATTCACCCCTCCACTTT. Translating gives CASSDNNSPLHF.

The chain employs TRBV18 and TRBJ1-3, with no clear D. This CDR3 spans 15 amino acids. The germline CDR1 and CDR2 sequences are KGHSH and LQKENI. Trimming took 3 bases from V and 0 from J, leaving 9 bases between them. The CDR3, as DNA: TGTGCCAGCTCACCTGCGGTAAACTCTGGAAACACCATATATTTT. It codes for CASSPAVNSGNTIYF.

V is TRBV6-2 or TRBV6-3 and J is TRBJ1-5; D unclear. Germline V gives CDR1 MNHEY, CDR2 SVGEGT. This CDR3 is 15 amino acids long. V was trimmed by 5 bases and J by 2 bases, leaving 13 bases between them. CDR3: CASSRAKDGNQPQHF. The DNA of the CDR3 is TGTGCCAGCAGTCGAGCAAAAGACGGCAATCAGCCCCAGCATTTT.

The V call is TRBV15, the J call TRBJ1-1; D not certain. The CDR3 extends over 12 amino acids. The V and J ends lost 3 bases and 1 base respectively, with 3 bases between them. Per the germline V gene, CDR1 is LNHNV and CDR2 is YYDKDF (reference sequence). Written as DNA, the CDR3 is TGTGCCACCAGCAGGGGGAACACTGAAGCTTTCTTT. Residues: CATSRGNTEAFF.

The genes are TRBV28 and TRBJ1-4; weak D call: TRBD1 (5 bases). V was clipped by 2 bases and J by 3 bases, with 7 bases between them. This CDR3 has 14 residues. The germline V gene has CDR1 MDHEN and CDR2 SYDVKM. The CDR3 nucleotides read TGTGCCAGCAGTTTACAGGGCGCTAATGAAAAACTGTTTTTT. It is translated as CASSLQGANEKLFF.

This sequence joins TRBV15 and TRBJ1-4, with a tentative D call TRBD1 (5 bases). The V gene lost 3 bases and the J gene lost 1 base, with 12 bases spanning the gap. This CDR3 has 16 residues. The germline V gene encodes CDR1 LNHNV and CDR2 YYDKDF (reference sequence). CDR3 DNA sequence: TGTGCCACCAGCAGTCCATCAGGGATAACTAATGAAAAACTGTTTTTT. This translates into CATSSPSGITNEKLFF. Complete variable domain (other parts from reference TRBV15 and TRBJ1-4): DAMVIQNPRYQVTQFGKPVTLSCSQTLNHNVMYWYQQKSSQAPKLLFHYYDKDFNNEADTPDNFQSRRPNTSFCFLDIRSPGLGDTAMYLCATSSPSGITNEKLFFGSGTQLSVL.

The chain employs TRBV7-8 and TRBJ2-7; D remains unclear. The CDR3 totals 13 residues. The ends were cut back, 3 bases at V and 1 base at J, with 7 bases in the middle. The germline CDR1 and CDR2 sequences are SGHVS and FQNEAQ. CDR3 loop: CASSFTESYEQYF. The CDR3 DNA follows: TGTGCCAGCAGCTTTACTGAGTCCTACGAGCAGTACTTC.

The chain has TRBV3-1 (or the pseudogene TRBV3-2) and TRBJ2-3, with TRBD2 matching over 8 bases. Trimming at V came to 2 bases and at J to 6 bases, leaving 4 bases not matched to a gene. The length of the CDR3 is 14 residues. Germline V gene sequence: CDR1 LGHDT, CDR2 YNNKEL (reference sequence). The CDR3 here is CASSQRGGFDTQYF. The CDR3 DNA reads as TGTGCCAGCAGCCAACGGGGGGGGTTCGATACGCAGTATTTT.

This sequence joins TRBV4-3 and TRBJ2-3, with D possibly matching TRBD2 (7 bases). The CDR3 loop spans 16 amino acids. In germline, CDR1 is LGHNA, CDR2 YSLEER. The ends were cut back, 0 bases at V and 1 base at J, with 11 bases in the middle. CDR3 amino acids: CASSQETGGRTDTQYF. In DNA, the CDR3 is TGCGCCAGCAGCCAAGAAACGGGGGGCCGCACAGATACGCAGTATTTT.

The gene calls are TRBV7-6 and TRBJ1-6; TRBD1 might be the D (5 bases). From germline, CDR1 is SGHVS and CDR2 FNYEAQ. The V gene lost 5 bases and the J gene lost 5 bases, with 10 bases spanning the gap. The CDR3 runs 14 residues. The CDR3 protein is CASSRTGNNSPLHF. CDR3 bases: TGTGCCAGCAGCCGTACAGGAAATAATTCACCCCTCCACTTT.

The chain is built from TRBV7-9 and TRBJ1-2, with D uncertain. Trimming pared 5 bases from V and 5 bases from J, leaving 12 bases between. This CDR3 has 13 residues. In germline, CDR1 is SEHNR, CDR2 FQNEAQ (reference sequence). In DNA form, the CDR3 reads TGTGCCAGCAGCCCCACCGGACTATATGGCTACACCTTC. Protein product: CASSPTGLYGYTF.